This TCR beta chain was captured by sequencing in a study of T cell responses to AZD1222 COVID-19 vaccine. Study findings and constraints: Most donors were white British, females outnumbered males, and clonal diversity was possibly underestimated.

Turning to this clone: Its matching antigen is unknown.

This CDR3 has 14 amino acids. Germline CDR1 is SGHNT and CDR2 is YYREEE (reference sequence). Trimming removed 4 bases at V and 4 bases at J, with 13 bases between. Generated by immunoSEQ multiplex PCR, the TCRdb table keeps only in-frame clones and is missing some. The repertoire holds some 66,000 clones, with 89% as singletons. The sample in question was peripheral blood, obtained 28 days after the second AZD1222 dose. The genes are TRBV5-4 and TRBJ2-3; D might be TRBD2 (5 bases). This sequence was found in an adult who received the AZD1222 COVID-19 vaccine. The CDR3 DNA reads TGTGCCAGCAGCCCCGGGATAACAGCAGATACGCAGTATTTT. It is translated as CASSPGITADTQYF.